Following are 30 T cell receptor beta chains from one sample sequenced in a study of neurological immune-mediated disorders (dated by TCRdb to 2018 to 2020). Reading the label with the study, this specimen's time point is: longitudinal time-point 3. Receptor libraries were prepared by 5' RACE. The sequencer was an Illumina HiSeq 2500. TCRdb's own reprocessing of the public reads used fastp at Q25 and MiXCR and kept productive beta chains. Every entry covers one CDR3 protein and lists the most common genes and DNA from its rows. This sample gives fewer than 50,000 distinct CDR3 sequences in total; roughly 13% of them show up just once. Together, the top ten hold about 10% of the sample. The sample consisted of PBMCs. All receptors derive from a man in his thirties or forties in good health.

This clonotype was detected ten times or more. V and J are TRBV11-2 and TRBJ2-7, with 7 bases lining up with TRBD1. The CDR3 totals 18 residues. Germline CDR1 and CDR2: SGHAT and FQNNGV. V was pared by 5 bases and J by 4 bases, with 20 bases of the junction left unmatched. CDR3 nucleotides: TGTGCCAGCAGCCCAATCCAGAGGGGGCGCGGTTCTGTGTACGAGCAGTACTTC. Translated: CASSPIQRGRGSVYEQYF.

This clonotype appeared many times. The J gene is TRBJ2-7, the V gene TRBV7-9; TRBD1 matches 9 bases. Germline values: CDR1 SEHNR, CDR2 FQNEAQ (reference sequence). The V and J ends lost 5 bases and 3 bases, in that order; junction bases with no gene match: 8. This CDR3 is built from 15 residues. CDR3: CASSLLQGADYEQYF. CDR3 coding DNA: TGTGCCAGCAGCCTCTTACAGGGGGCGGACTACGAGCAGTACTTC. The full variable domain, completed using reference TRBV7-9 and TRBJ2-7, is DTGVSQNPRHKITKRGQNVTFRCDPISEHNRLYWYRQTLGQGPEFLTYFQNEAQLEKSRLLSDRFSAERPKGSFSTLEIQRTEQGDSAMYLCASSLLQGADYEQYFGPGTRLTVT.

Relative to its sample, this clonotype is medium-sized. The V and J genes are TRBV7-2 and TRBJ2-5; the match to TRBD2 covers 11 bases. The CDR3 runs to 14 residues. The germline gives CDR1 SGHTA, CDR2 FQGNSA. Trimming cost V 3 bases and J 4 bases; bases outside gene matches: 1. The CDR3 DNA reads as TGTGCCAGCAGCTTCGGGACTAGCGGAGAGACCCAGTACTTC. The encoded protein is CASSFGTSGETQYF.

This clonotype was seen many times. The chain carries TRBV5-1 and TRBJ2-6, with D unclear. The germline CDR1 and CDR2 sequences are SGHRS and YFSETQ. This CDR3 spans 18 amino acids. Deletions cut 1 base from V and 0 bases from J, with 14 bases between. CDR3 loop: CASSLWRRRPSGANVLTF. Here the CDR3 DNA reads TGCGCCAGCAGCTTGTGGAGAAGGCGCCCCTCTGGGGCCAACGTCCTGACTTTC.

The V call is TRBV20-1, the J call TRBJ2-1; a possible D gene is TRBD2 (7 bases). V was trimmed by 5 bases and J by 6 bases, leaving 11 bases between them. The CDR3 totals 12 residues. The V gene's germline CDR1 is DFQATT and CDR2 SNEGSKA (reference sequence). CDR3 sequence: CSASRGGNEQFF. The DNA of the CDR3 is TGCAGTGCTTCAAGGGGGGGCAATGAGCAGTTCTTC.

In this sample, this clonotype turned up many times. V is TRBV29-1 and J is TRBJ2-4; TRBD1 agrees at 10 bases. V lost 6 bases to trimming and J lost 6 bases; unmatched junction nucleotides: 5. There are 13 residues in the CDR3. Per the germline V gene, CDR1 is SQVTM and CDR2 is ANQGSEA. Written as DNA, the CDR3 is TGCAGCGTGGATAGACAGGGGGCAAACATTCAGTACTTC. Translated: CSVDRQGANIQYF.

This clonotype was found many times. CDR3 protein: CASSSGPDQPQHF. In DNA form, the CDR3 reads TGTGCCAGCTCCTCCGGGCCTGATCAGCCCCAGCATTTT. The chain has TRBV6-5 and TRBJ1-5; D remains ambiguous. The CDR3 has 13 residues. V was cut by 8 bases and J by 5 bases, with 13 bases left in between. Germline values: CDR1 MNHEY, CDR2 SVGAGI.

This clonotype was observed many times. The rearrangement links TRBV5-1 to TRBJ2-1; 10 bases are shared with TRBD2. The CDR3 covers 17 residues. Germline CDR1 SGHRS, CDR2 YFSETQ. V trimming: 4 bases; J trimming: 7 bases; junction bases outside the gene matches: 14. CDR3 sequence: CASSADLAGDAGNEQFF. The DNA of the CDR3 is TGCGCCAGCAGCGCGGATCTAGCGGGAGACGCGGGTAATGAGCAGTTCTTC.

As concerns this clonotype: The CDR3 ends on some other residue instead of the conserved phenylalanine or tryptophan, so this is likely a read error. The CDR3 protein is CSAARPGVGTWELFS. The CDR3 DNA is TGCAGTGCTGCCCGACCGGGAGTAGGCACCTGGGAGCTGTTTTCT. V gene TRBV20-1 combines with J gene TRBJ2-2, with D possibly TRBD2 on 6 matching bases. Germline assignment: CDR1 DFQATT and CDR2 SNEGSKA (reference sequence). CDR3 length: 15 amino acids.

This clonotype was counted a few times. This chain joins TRBV9 and TRBJ2-1; a possible D gene is TRBD2 (5 bases). The ends were cut back, 0 bases at V and 6 bases at J, with 16 bases in the middle. The CDR3 extends over 16 amino acids. In germline, CDR1 is SGDLS, CDR2 YYNGEE. CDR3 in DNA: TGTGCCAGCAGCGTAGCTTTAGCGTCCGAGGTCAATGAGCAGTTCTTC. This codes for CASSVALASEVNEQFF.

There are a few counts of this clonotype. The chain recombines TRBV21-1 with TRBJ2-7; the table's D call TRBD1 went unverified against the DNA. TRBV21-1 is labeled a pseudogene. The CDR3 has 15 residues. Here the CDR3 reads CASSGRTGRMYEQYF. The CDR3 region has the DNA TGTGCCAGCAGCGGACGGACAGGGAGGATGTACGAGCAGTACTTC.

This clonotype showed up many times. V is TRBV12-3 or TRBV12-4 and J is TRBJ2-1, with 9 bases lining up with TRBD2. V shed 4 bases, J shed 4 bases, and the junction held 11 bases outside the gene matches. CDR3 size: 17 residues. The CDR3: CASSSTFLSGGYNEQFF. The CDR3 bases are TGTGCCAGCAGTTCCACCTTCCTTAGCGGGGGATACAATGAGCAGTTCTTC.

This clonotype occurred many times. Here the CDR3 reads CASSLSQGGEQYF. The CDR3 DNA follows: TGTGCCAGCAGTTTAAGTCAGGGCGGGGAGCAGTACTTC. The V call is TRBV28, the J call TRBJ2-7, with D perhaps TRBD1 or TRBD2 (5 bases each). Deletions cut 2 bases from V and 7 bases from J, with 12 bases between. Germline loops: CDR1 MDHEN, CDR2 SYDVKM. This CDR3 comprises 13 residues.

This clonotype was counted ten times or more. The chain uses TRBV5-1 and TRBJ2-7; TRBD2 aligns across 11 bases. From germline, CDR1 is SGHRS and CDR2 YFSETQ. The ends lost 7 bases at V and 3 bases at J; junction bases unmatched: 15. The CDR3 spans 17 residues. The CDR3 bases are TGCGCCAGCGCCCGATCAGGGACTAGCGGTGTCGTCTACGAGCAGTACTTC. Residues: CASARSGTSGVVYEQYF.

The table lists this clonotype with many counts. The chain carries TRBV2 and TRBJ2-5, with D possibly being TRBD2 (6 bases). This CDR3 spans 13 amino acids. With 8 bases removed from V and 5 bases from J, the gap between germline ends came to 15 bases. The V gene's germline CDR1 is SNHLY and CDR2 FYNNEI. In DNA form, the CDR3 reads TGTGCCAGCGGGCCGGGAGCAAGGGAGACCCAGTACTTC. This encodes CASGPGARETQYF. The variable domain in full, completed from reference TRBV2 and TRBJ2-5, reads EPEVTQTPSHQVTQMGQEVILRCVPISNHLYFYWYRQILGQKVEFLVSFYNNEISEKSEIFDDQFSVERPDGSNFTLKIRSTKLEDSAMYFCASGPGARETQYFGPGTRLLVL.

This clonotype was seen repeatedly, ten times or more. The chain combines TRBV20-1 with TRBJ2-7, with a weak D call TRBD1 (5 bases). This CDR3 is 14 amino acids long. Trimming pared 0 bases from V and 3 bases from J, leaving 12 bases between. Germline lookup yields CDR1 DFQATT and CDR2 SNEGSKA (reference sequence). The CDR3 sequence is CSAREVGVGYEQYF. For the CDR3, the DNA is TGCAGTGCTAGAGAGGTAGGGGTTGGCTACGAGCAGTACTTC.

The chain links TRBV5-4 to TRBJ2-1; possibly TRBD2 for D (6 bases). The CDR3 runs 14 residues. Trimming removed 0 bases from V and 5 bases from J, with 9 bases in between. Looked up from germline, CDR1 is SGHNT and CDR2 is YYREEE (reference sequence). Written as DNA, the CDR3 is TGTGCCAGCAGCTTGGGGGTAGCGGACAATGAGCAGTTCTTC. Amino acid sequence: CASSLGVADNEQFF.

This clonotype was detected many times. CDR3 amino acids: CASSLIPGRGPETQYF. The CDR3 DNA reads TGTGCCAGCAGCCTCATCCCGGGACGGGGTCCGGAGACCCAGTACTTC. The V gene is TRBV7-9, the J gene TRBJ2-5, with D perhaps matching TRBD1 or TRBD2 (5 bases each). V was clipped by 5 bases and J by 5 bases, with 21 bases between them. Germline loops: CDR1 SEHNR, CDR2 FQNEAQ (reference sequence). There are 16 residues in the CDR3.

A remark on this clonotype: An end of the junction differs from the germline gene, which may be a read error. The chain has TRBV27 and TRBJ2-7, with TRBD1 matching over 10 bases. In germline, CDR1 is MNHEY, CDR2 SMNVEV (reference sequence). The CDR3 runs 15 residues. CDR3 nucleotides: TGTGCCAGCAGTTTTAGAGGACAGGGGGTGAACGAACAGTACTTC. Encoded protein: CASSFRGQGVNEQYF.

This clonotype was seen many times. For the CDR3, the DNA is TGTGCCACCAGTGATCCACCCAATGAGCAGTTCTTC. It translates to CATSDPPNEQFF. The chain is built from TRBV24-1 and TRBJ2-1; no reliable D call. The CDR3 is made up of 12 amino acids. The V and J ends lost 3 bases and 6 bases respectively, with 5 bases between them. Germline V gives CDR1 KGHDR, CDR2 SFDVKD.

This clonotype qualifies as medium-sized (0.01 to 0.1%). The V gene is TRBV20-1, the J gene TRBJ1-5; D gene uncertain. This CDR3 spans 12 amino acids. The germline V gene has CDR1 DFQATT and CDR2 SNEGSKA (reference sequence). The germline V and J ends were trimmed by 5 bases and 5 bases, with 10 bases remaining between them. In DNA, the CDR3 is TGCAGTGCTTGGGGTATCGATCAGCCCCAGCATTTT. It specifies CSAWGIDQPQHF.

On this clonotype: A much more abundant neighbour one base away suggests this may be a read error. The chain is built from TRBV3-1 and TRBJ2-7; a weak D match, TRBD1 (6 bases). CDR1 and CDR2 from the germline V gene are LGHDT and YNNKEL (reference sequence). The CDR3 loop spans 14 amino acids. This CDR3 reads CASEDRRHPGEQCF. DNA for the CDR3: TGTGCCAGCGAAGACAGGAGGCATCCGGGCGAGCAGTGCTTC.

About this clonotype: A much larger clone sits a single nucleotide away, making a read error possible. V is TRBV7-2 and J is TRBJ2-7, with TRBD2 matching 7 bases. Germline CDR1 reads SGHTA; CDR2 reads FQGNSA. The CDR3 runs to 15 residues. V trimming: 1 base; J trimming: 4 bases; junction bases outside the gene matches: 7. The CDR3 spells CASSLGTRGIYEQYF. The CDR3 nucleotides are TGTGCCAGCAGCTTAGGGACTAGAGGGATTTACGAGCAGTACTTC.

This clonotype came up many times. The V call is TRBV10-3, the J call TRBJ2-1, with 7 nucleotides matching TRBD2. From germline, CDR1 is ENHRY and CDR2 SYGVKD. This CDR3 has 14 amino acids. Germline trimming cut 3 bases from V and 9 bases from J; bases unmatched to any gene: 8. The CDR3 is CAISDNGRAPEQFF. CDR3 DNA sequence: TGTGCCATCAGTGATAATGGGAGGGCCCCTGAGCAGTTCTTC.

This clonotype was seen at least ten times. The rearrangement links TRBV20-1 to TRBJ2-4; 10 bases are a match to TRBD2. The trim removed 3 bases at V and 7 bases at J, leaving 18 bases unmatched. The CDR3 runs 18 residues. The germline V gene encodes CDR1 DFQATT and CDR2 SNEGSKA (reference sequence). The CDR3 region has the DNA TGCAGTGCTAGTACCCTCTCGTCGCTAGCGGGAGTATGGAACATTCAGTACTTC. Its protein is CSASTLSSLAGVWNIQYF.

This clonotype was detected many times. The chain links TRBV14 to TRBJ2-7, with D tentatively TRBD2 (6 bases). CDR1 is SGHDN and CDR2 is FVKESK in the germline V gene. CDR3 size: 16 residues. Trimming left V 3 bases short and J 3 bases short, with 18 bases between. Here the CDR3 reads CASSQEDPGGLYEQYF. CDR3 DNA sequence: TGTGCCAGCAGCCAGGAAGACCCCGGGGGACTCTACGAGCAGTACTTC.

At least ten counts were recorded for this clonotype. This chain joins TRBV2 and TRBJ2-5, with 10 bases that match TRBD1. V lost 3 bases to trimming and J lost 5 bases; unmatched junction nucleotides: 3. The germline V gene encodes CDR1 SNHLY and CDR2 FYNNEI. CDR3 length equals 14 residues. The CDR3 here is CASSDDRGRETQYF. For the CDR3, the DNA is TGTGCCAGCAGTGACGACAGGGGGCGGGAGACCCAGTACTTC.

This clonotype was detected many times. This chain links TRBV12-3 or TRBV12-4 with TRBJ2-7; TRBD2 might be the D (6 bases). The CDR3 has 13 residues. Trimming removed 5 bases from V and 7 bases from J, with 15 bases in between. The CDR3: CASSAGGTREQYF. The CDR3 nucleotides are TGTGCCAGCAGTGCCGGCGGGACTCGGGAGCAGTACTTC.

Worth noting for this clonotype: It is likely a read error, because the conserved phenylalanine at the end of the CDR3 is missing. This CDR3 reads CSAQTGTGVEGQFS. The CDR3 nucleotides read TGCAGCGCCCAAACCGGGACAGGGGTCGAAGGGCAGTTCTCC. The chain recombines TRBV29-1 with TRBJ2-1; 10 bases are a match to TRBD1. Trimming cost V 7 bases and J 12 bases; bases outside gene matches: 15. In germline, CDR1 is SQVTM, CDR2 ANQGSEA. The CDR3 runs 14 residues.

A few counts support this clonotype. A much more abundant neighbour one base away suggests this may be a read error. The rearrangement uses TRBV20-1 and TRBJ2-3; tentative D call: TRBD1 (6 bases). The CDR3 spans 13 residues. Germline values: CDR1 DFQATT, CDR2 SNEGSKA (reference sequence). The V end lost 7 bases, the J end lost 0 bases, and 11 bases lay between the germline ends. This chain's CDR3 is CSVATGSTDTQYF. The CDR3 DNA sequence: TGCAGTGTAGCCACAGGGAGCACAGATACGCAGTATTTT.